Presented here are 30 T cell receptor beta chains from one specimen sequenced in a study of T-cell reconstitution after alpha-beta-depleted transplantation in children. The authors prepared the TCRbeta library with unique molecular identifiers. TCRdb analysed the PCR reads with MiXCR anew, one entry per CDR3 protein. The profile shows 600,000 to 800,000 distinct CDR3 sequences, 13% of them singletons. Sequenced here: PBMCs, sampled before TCRalphabeta/CD19-depleted stem cell transplant. These TCRs come from a girl aged 2 to 9 with congenital amegakaryocytic thrombocytopenia, due to receive a stem cell transplant.

The chain links TRBV7-9 to TRBJ2-7; D may be TRBD1 (6 bases). Germline CDR1 and CDR2: SEHNR and FQNEAQ (reference sequence). The CDR3 is 15 residues long. Trimming removed 1 base from V and 5 bases from J, with 15 bases in between. CDR3 DNA: TGTGCCAGCAGCTTAGTTGAACAGGGTTGGAACGAGCAGTACTTC. Amino acids: CASSLVEQGWNEQYF.

This clonotype was picked up many times. The chain employs TRBV12-3 or TRBV12-4 and TRBJ2-1; D possibly uses TRBD1 or TRBD2 (5 bases each). CDR3 size: 14 residues. Trimming cost V 11 bases and J 7 bases, with 21 bases left between them. DNA of the CDR3: TGTGCCTCCATACGAGGGGAAAGTACGAATGAGCAGTTCTTC. Its protein product is CASIRGESTNEQFF.

In this sample, this clonotype turned up a few times. The chain uses TRBV12-3 or TRBV12-4 and TRBJ2-7; 7 bases align to TRBD1. The CDR3 spans 18 residues. V trimming: 5 bases; J trimming: 2 bases; junction bases outside the gene matches: 18. The CDR3 loop reads CASSPSGQLRSATYEQYF. The CDR3 DNA reads as TGTGCCAGCAGTCCATCGGGACAGCTTAGGTCGGCTACCTACGAGCAGTACTTC.

Ten or more counts support this clonotype. The chain has TRBV5-1 and TRBJ2-2; 11 bases are a match to TRBD2. Trimming took 0 bases from V and 6 from J; bases not matched to a gene: 1. From germline, CDR1 is SGHRS and CDR2 YFSETQ. This CDR3 comprises 15 residues. Here the CDR3 reads CASSLELAGAGELFF. As DNA, the CDR3 is TGCGCCAGCAGCTTGGAACTAGCGGGAGCCGGGGAGCTGTTTTTT.

The chain uses TRBV18 and TRBJ1-1; D may be TRBD1 (6 bases). V shed 0 bases and J shed 2 bases, with 10 bases lying between them. This CDR3 is 15 amino acids long. Germline V gene sequence: CDR1 KGHSH, CDR2 LQKENI. CDR3 sequence reads: CASSPPRTANTEAFF. CDR3 DNA sequence: TGTGCCAGCTCACCACCCAGGACAGCCAACACTGAAGCTTTCTTT.

The chain is built from TRBV29-1 and TRBJ2-5, with unresolved D. This CDR3 region has 12 residues. The V gene lost 5 bases and the J gene lost 3 bases, with 10 bases spanning the gap. Germline V gene sequence: CDR1 SQVTM, CDR2 ANQGSEA. The CDR3 region has the DNA TGCAGCGTTCTCCCGACGGAAGAGACCCAGTACTTC. This encodes CSVLPTEETQYF.

This clonotype has more than one count but fewer than ten. V gene TRBV10-3 combines with J gene TRBJ2-5; 13 bases match TRBD2. The CDR3 runs to 17 residues. Per the germline V gene, CDR1 is ENHRY and CDR2 is SYGVKD. J gave up 5 bases and V 3 bases, and 9 bases lay outside the gene matches. Here the CDR3 reads CAISDSRLAGGPETQYF. The CDR3 coding sequence is TGTGCCATCAGTGATTCCCGACTAGCGGGAGGACCGGAGACCCAGTACTTC.

This clonotype was observed a few times. The V and J genes are TRBV19 and TRBJ2-1; 12 nucleotides line up with TRBD2. CDR1 and CDR2 (germline): LNHDA, SQIVND (reference sequence). The CDR3 covers 15 residues. V was pared by 5 bases and J by 7 bases, with 6 bases of the junction left unmatched. The CDR3 bases are TGTGCCAGTAGTGCACTAGCGGGAGGTGCAAATGAGCAGTTCTTC. The encoded protein is CASSALAGGANEQFF.

This clonotype was detected ten times or more. This chain links TRBV25-1 with TRBJ2-7; D might be TRBD2 (6 bases). The CDR3 runs 15 residues. Trimming stripped 4 bases from V and 3 bases from J, with 16 bases between. The V gene's germline CDR1 is MGHDK and CDR2 SYGVNS. DNA for the CDR3: TGTGCCAGCAGTGCCCGGGACTCGGAGATCTACGAGCAGTACTTC. It translates to CASSARDSEIYEQYF.

This clonotype was observed at least ten times. The chain links TRBV20-1 to TRBJ2-7; D uncertain. Germline V gene lookup returns CDR1 DFQATT and CDR2 SNEGSKA (reference sequence). Trimming removed 0 bases at V and 6 bases at J, with 21 bases between. This CDR3 is 16 amino acids long. CDR3 residues: CSARDGNGPARREQYF. The CDR3 DNA reads as TGCAGTGCTAGAGATGGGAACGGGCCCGCGCGACGCGAGCAGTACTTC.

The chain employs TRBV12-3 or TRBV12-4 and TRBJ1-3; D unresolved. The CDR3 has 14 residues. Trimming removed 8 bases from V and 0 bases from J, with 11 bases in between. Here the CDR3 reads CASVRRRSGNTIYF. The CDR3 DNA reads as TGTGCCAGCGTTCGGCGGCGCTCTGGAAACACCATATATTTT.

In its sample, this clonotype was seen many times. The J gene is TRBJ2-1, the V gene TRBV5-1; the D is unclear. Trimming removed 6 bases at V and 6 bases at J, with 16 bases between. Germline CDR1 SGHRS, CDR2 YFSETQ. There are 14 residues in the CDR3. The CDR3 DNA is TGCGCCAGCACGTTGCCCGGTGGGTCCAATGAGCAGTTCTTC. Translation gives CASTLPGGSNEQFF.

This clonotype showed up many times. The chain couples TRBV12-3 or TRBV12-4 to TRBJ2-5; 13 bases fit TRBD2. The V and J ends lost 6 bases and 3 bases, in that order; junction bases with no gene match: 16. The CDR3 loop spans 19 amino acids. The CDR3 spells CASSSNGGLAGSVKETQYF. CDR3 DNA: TGTGCCAGCAGCTCTAATGGGGGACTAGCGGGATCGGTTAAAGAGACCCAGTACTTC.

This sequence joins TRBV11-2 and TRBJ2-2; TRBD2 aligns across 9 bases. Trimming at V came to 1 base and at J to 3 bases, leaving 9 bases not matched to a gene. The length of the CDR3 is 18 residues. The germline gives CDR1 SGHAT, CDR2 FQNNGV. The CDR3 reads CASSLGLAGERYTGELFF. Here the CDR3 DNA reads TGTGCCAGCAGCTTAGGGTTAGCGGGAGAGAGGTACACCGGGGAGCTGTTTTTT.

In this sample, this clonotype turned up many times. The rearrangement links TRBV5-1 to TRBJ2-1, with 11 nucleotides matching TRBD2. With 4 bases clipped from V and 4 bases from J, the junction kept 10 bases outside the gene matches. This CDR3 region has 17 residues. Germline V gene sequence: CDR1 SGHRS, CDR2 YFSETQ. The CDR3 spells CASSLYRVAGGYNEQFF. The CDR3, as DNA: TGCGCCAGCAGCCTCTATCGGGTAGCGGGAGGGTACAATGAGCAGTTCTTC. Looking up the rest from reference TRBV5-1 and TRBJ2-1 gives the full variable domain: KAGVTQTPRYLIKTRGQQVTLSCSPISGHRSVSWYQQTPGQGLQFLFEYFSETQRNKGNFPGRFSGRQFSNSRSEMNVSTLELGDSALYLCASSLYRVAGGYNEQFFGPGTRLTVL.

This clonotype was picked up a small number of times. The V call is TRBV15, the J call TRBJ2-1; perhaps TRBD2 as D (6 bases). V shed 5 bases and J shed 0 bases, with 14 bases lying between them. The CDR3 is 16 residues long. Germline V lookup: CDR1 LNHNV, CDR2 YYDKDF (reference sequence). The CDR3 loop is CATSSLARSSYNEQFF. CDR3 nucleotide sequence: TGTGCCACCAGCTCCCTAGCGCGTAGCTCCTACAATGAGCAGTTCTTC.

This clonotype came up many times. V is TRBV5-1 and J is TRBJ1-1; D might be TRBD1 (6 bases). The CDR3 runs 15 residues. CDR1 SGHRS and CDR2 YFSETQ come from the germline V gene. The V gene lost 4 bases and the J gene lost 0 bases, with 13 bases spanning the gap. CDR3 coding DNA: TGCGCCAGCAGCCCCCGGGACACCTTGAACACTGAAGCTTTCTTT. Its translation: CASSPRDTLNTEAFF. The full variable domain, its missing parts supplied by reference TRBV5-1 and TRBJ1-1, is KAGVTQTPRYLIKTRGQQVTLSCSPISGHRSVSWYQQTPGQGLQFLFEYFSETQRNKGNFPGRFSGRQFSNSRSEMNVSTLELGDSALYLCASSPRDTLNTEAFFGQGTRLTVV.

The chain employs TRBV28 and TRBJ1-2; TRBD1 is a possible D gene (6 bases). The CDR3 length is 14 residues. V lost 7 bases to trimming and J lost 4 bases, with 16 bases between them. Germline assignment: CDR1 MDHEN and CDR2 SYDVKM. The CDR3 spells CASNPGQGTYGYTF. The CDR3 nucleotides are TGTGCCAGCAACCCCGGGCAGGGGACCTATGGCTACACCTTC.

This clonotype has ten or more counts. The rearrangement joins TRBV12-3 or TRBV12-4 to TRBJ1-1; possible D gene TRBD1, 5 bases. The CDR3 spans 14 residues. V shed 5 bases and J shed 1 base, with 11 bases lying between them. CDR3 DNA: TGTGCCAGCAGTCTCGGGGCCCAGAACACTGAAGCTTTCTTT. Protein: CASSLGAQNTEAFF.

This clonotype was seen more than once but under ten times. J is TRBJ2-7 and V is TRBV21-1; the table's D call of TRBD1 was not tested on the DNA. TRBV21-1 is designated a pseudogene. CDR3 length: 14 amino acids. This CDR3 is CASSPPGHRSEQYF. The CDR3 bases are TGTGCCAGCAGCCCTCCGGGACATCGTAGCGAGCAGTACTTC.

Of note for this clonotype: Possible read error: a much larger clone is one base away. The gene calls are TRBV12-3 or TRBV12-4 and TRBJ2-2; TRBD2 is a possible D gene (5 bases). This CDR3 spans 15 amino acids. Trimming cost V 6 bases and J 6 bases, with 17 bases left between them. The CDR3 sequence is CASRPDYSVSGELFF. CDR3 DNA: TGTGCCAGCAGACCGGATTATAGCGTTTCCGGGGAGCTGTTTTTT.

This clonotype was detected many times. This chain uses TRBV5-1 with TRBJ1-1, with D tentatively TRBD1 (6 bases). This CDR3 comprises 14 residues. The V end lost 2 bases, the J end lost 2 bases, and 10 bases lay between the germline ends. The germline gives CDR1 SGHRS, CDR2 YFSETQ. CDR3 sequence reads: CASSLLGGNTEAFF. The CDR3, as DNA: TGCGCCAGCAGCTTACTAGGGGGTAACACTGAAGCTTTCTTT.

This clonotype was picked up many times. V is TRBV5-6 and J is TRBJ2-1; D gene uncertain. Germline V gene data show CDR1 as SGHDT and CDR2 as YYEEEE. This CDR3 is 13 amino acids long. V shed 2 bases and J shed 4 bases, with 7 bases lying between them. The DNA of the CDR3 is TGTGCCAGCAGCTTTCGACTTTACAATGAGCAGTTCTTC. Translation: CASSFRLYNEQFF.

This chain links TRBV28 with TRBJ2-7; unclear D gene. CDR3 length: 12 amino acids. V was cut by 2 bases and J by 4 bases, with 6 bases left in between. Germline V CDR1 and CDR2: MDHEN, SYDVKM. CDR3 sequence: CASSLKRYEQYF. The DNA for the CDR3 is TGTGCCAGCAGTTTAAAACGGTACGAGCAGTACTTC.

This clonotype appeared many times. This sequence joins TRBV5-1 and TRBJ2-3, with 7 bases identical to TRBD1. Trimming at V came to 0 bases and at J to 3 bases, leaving 10 bases not matched to a gene. Germline V CDR1 and CDR2: SGHRS, YFSETQ. This CDR3 is 17 amino acids long. CDR3 sequence: CASSLEVGGAETDTQYF. The CDR3 nucleotides are TGCGCCAGCAGCTTGGAGGTAGGGGGCGCCGAAACAGATACGCAGTATTTT.

A few counts support this clonotype. The chain combines TRBV28 with TRBJ2-3; D is perhaps TRBD2 (6 bases). The V end lost 6 bases, the J end lost 6 bases, and 19 bases lay between the germline ends. The CDR3 has 15 amino acids. Germline V gives CDR1 MDHEN, CDR2 SYDVKM. The CDR3 is CASRGEEDGSDTQYF. The CDR3 nucleotides read TGTGCCAGCAGGGGGGAGGAGGATGGGTCGGATACGCAGTATTTT.

A remark on this clonotype: A much larger clone differs by one base, so this may be a read error. V and J are TRBV12-3 or TRBV12-4 and TRBJ2-2; D possibly uses TRBD1 or TRBD2 (5 bases each). There are 14 residues in the CDR3. Deletions cut 5 bases from V and 6 bases from J, with 13 bases between. CDR3 sequence (DNA): TGTGCCAGCAGTCCCTCCCGGGGCTCCGGGGAGCTGTTTTTT. This gives the protein CASSPSRGSGELFF.

The genes are TRBV29-1 and TRBJ1-4; TRBD1 might be the D (6 bases). CDR1 and CDR2 from the germline V gene are SQVTM and ANQGSEA. This CDR3 contains 13 residues. V was pared by 7 bases and J by 6 bases, with 15 bases between. DNA for the CDR3: TGCAGCGCCGTGACAGGCCGAGATGAAAAACTGTTTTTT. This encodes CSAVTGRDEKLFF. The full variable domain, in which reference TRBV29-1 and TRBJ1-4 provide the parts outside the CDR3, is SAVISQKPSRDICQRGTSLTIQCQVDSQVTMMFWYRQQPGQSLTLIATANQGSEATYESGFVIDKFPISRPNLTFSTLTVSNMSPEDSSIYLCSAVTGRDEKLFFGSGTQLSVL.

This clonotype was detected ten times or more. The gene calls are TRBV20-1 and TRBJ2-1; D is possibly TRBD2 (5 bases). This CDR3 is 15 amino acids long. V was cut by 1 base and J by 4 bases, with 14 bases left in between. CDR1 is DFQATT, CDR2 SNEGSKA, per germline (reference sequence). Written as DNA, the CDR3 is TGCAGTGCTAGAGCAGCCAGAGCGGAATACAATGAGCAGTTCTTC. Protein: CSARAARAEYNEQFF.

Note on this clonotype: At one end, the junction sequence differs from germline, possibly due to a read error. CDR3 protein: CASKRIPANYGYPF. The CDR3 DNA sequence: TGCGCCAGCAAAAGGATTCCAGCGAACTATGGCTACCCCTTC. The gene calls are TRBV5-1 and TRBJ1-2; D uncertain. CDR3 size: 14 residues. The germline V gene has CDR1 SGHRS and CDR2 YFSETQ.